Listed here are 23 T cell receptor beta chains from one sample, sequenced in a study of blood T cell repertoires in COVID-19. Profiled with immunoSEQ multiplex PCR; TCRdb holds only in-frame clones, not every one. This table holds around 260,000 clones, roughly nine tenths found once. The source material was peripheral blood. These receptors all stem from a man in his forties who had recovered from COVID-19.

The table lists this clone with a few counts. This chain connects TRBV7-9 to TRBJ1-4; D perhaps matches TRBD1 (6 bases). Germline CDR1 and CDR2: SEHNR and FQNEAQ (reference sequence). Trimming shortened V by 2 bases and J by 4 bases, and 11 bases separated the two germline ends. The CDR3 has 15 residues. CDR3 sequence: CASSLSGAINEKLFF. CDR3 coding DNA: TGTGCCAGCAGCTTATCAGGGGCGATTAATGAAAAACTGTTTTTT.

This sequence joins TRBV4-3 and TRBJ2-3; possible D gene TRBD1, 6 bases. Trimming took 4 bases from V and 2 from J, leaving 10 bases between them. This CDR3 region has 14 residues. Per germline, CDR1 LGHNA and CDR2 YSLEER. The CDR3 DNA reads TGCGCCAGCAGCCTGGACAGATACACAGATACGCAGTATTTT. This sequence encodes CASSLDRYTDTQYF.

CDR3 sequence (DNA): TGTGCCAGCAGTTACTTTTCGGGGACCGGGGAGCTGTTTTTT. It encodes CASSYFSGTGELFF. The V call is TRBV6-7, the J call TRBJ2-2; D perhaps matches TRBD2 (5 bases). TRBV6-7 is sorted into the ORF group, with uncertain function. Trimming pared 1 base from V and 5 bases from J, leaving 8 bases between. The CDR3 totals 14 residues.

CDR3 coding DNA: TGTGCCAGCAGCACCACGGACAGGGTGGCCGGGGAGCTGTTTTTT. This sequence encodes CASSTTDRVAGELFF. The rearrangement joins TRBV5-4 to TRBJ2-2; TRBD1 aligns across 8 bases. CDR3 length equals 15 residues. Losses at the gene ends were 4 bases for V and 6 bases for J; bases not matched to a gene: 8. The germline V gene has CDR1 SGHNT and CDR2 YYREEE (reference sequence).

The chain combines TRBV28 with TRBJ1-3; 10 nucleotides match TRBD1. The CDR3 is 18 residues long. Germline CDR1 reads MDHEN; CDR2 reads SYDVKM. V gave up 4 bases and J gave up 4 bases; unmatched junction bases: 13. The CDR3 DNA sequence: TGTGCCAGCAGTTCCCTGTGGCGACAGGGGGCTCGAGGAAACACCATATATTTT. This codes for CASSSLWRQGARGNTIYF.

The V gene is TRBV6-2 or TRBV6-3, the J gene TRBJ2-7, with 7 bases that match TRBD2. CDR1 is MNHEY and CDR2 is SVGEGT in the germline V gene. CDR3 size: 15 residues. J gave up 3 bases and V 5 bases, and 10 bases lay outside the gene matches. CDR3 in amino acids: CASSPLDSGFYEQYF. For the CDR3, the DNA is TGTGCCAGCAGTCCCCTAGATAGCGGGTTCTACGAGCAGTACTTC.

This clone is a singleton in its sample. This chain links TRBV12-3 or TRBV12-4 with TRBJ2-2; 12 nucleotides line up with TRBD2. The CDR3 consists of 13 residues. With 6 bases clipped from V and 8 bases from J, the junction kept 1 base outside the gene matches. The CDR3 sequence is CASRTSGRGELFF. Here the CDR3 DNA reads TGTGCCAGCAGGACTAGCGGGAGAGGGGAGCTGTTTTTT.

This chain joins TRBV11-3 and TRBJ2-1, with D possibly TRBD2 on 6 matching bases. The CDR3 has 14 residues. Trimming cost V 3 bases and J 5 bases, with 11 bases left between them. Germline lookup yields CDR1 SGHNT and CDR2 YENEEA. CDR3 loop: CASSFTGTDNEQFF. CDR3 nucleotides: TGTGCCAGCAGCTTTACCGGGACTGACAATGAGCAGTTCTTC. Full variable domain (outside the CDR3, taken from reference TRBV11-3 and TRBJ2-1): EAGVVQSPRYKIIEKKQPVAFWCNPISGHNTLYWYLQNLGQGPELLIRYENEEAVDDSQLPKDRFSAERLKGVDSTLKIQPAELGDSAVYLCASSFTGTDNEQFFGPGTRLTVL.

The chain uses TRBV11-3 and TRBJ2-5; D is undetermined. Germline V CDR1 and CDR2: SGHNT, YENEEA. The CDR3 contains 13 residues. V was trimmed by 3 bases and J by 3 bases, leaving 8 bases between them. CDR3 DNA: TGTGCCAGCAGCTTCCGTCAGGAAGAGACCCAGTACTTC. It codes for CASSFRQEETQYF.

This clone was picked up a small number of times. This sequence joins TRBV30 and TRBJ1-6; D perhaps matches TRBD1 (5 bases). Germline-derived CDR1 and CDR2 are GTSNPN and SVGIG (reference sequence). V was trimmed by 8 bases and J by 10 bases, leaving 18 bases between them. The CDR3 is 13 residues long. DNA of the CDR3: TGTGCCCTCGATGGGGTCCGGGGGTCACCCCTCCACTTT. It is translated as CALDGVRGSPLHF.

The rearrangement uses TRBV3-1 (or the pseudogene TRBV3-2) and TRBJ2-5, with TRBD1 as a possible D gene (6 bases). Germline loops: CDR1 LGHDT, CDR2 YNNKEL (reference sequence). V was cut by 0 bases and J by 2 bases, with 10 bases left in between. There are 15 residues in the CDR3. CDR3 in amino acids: CASSQDGGSQETQYF. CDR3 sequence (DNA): TGTGCCAGCAGCCAAGATGGGGGCTCTCAAGAGACCCAGTACTTC.

CDR3 DNA: TGCGCCAGCAGCCCAGCCCCGGGAGGGCGGAGTGAGCAGTTCTTC. Translation gives CASSPAPGGRSEQFF. The chain joins TRBV5-1 to TRBJ2-1; the match to TRBD2 covers 8 bases. V gave up 4 bases and J gave up 9 bases; unmatched junction bases: 12. Germline V CDR1 and CDR2: SGHRS, YFSETQ. The CDR3 covers 15 residues.

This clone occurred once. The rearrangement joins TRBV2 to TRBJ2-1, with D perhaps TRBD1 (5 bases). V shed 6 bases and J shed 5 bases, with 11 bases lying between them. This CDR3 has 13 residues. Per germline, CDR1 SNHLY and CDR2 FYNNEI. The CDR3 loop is CASSWSRDNEQFF. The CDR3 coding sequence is TGTGCCAGCAGCTGGAGCAGGGACAATGAGCAGTTCTTC.

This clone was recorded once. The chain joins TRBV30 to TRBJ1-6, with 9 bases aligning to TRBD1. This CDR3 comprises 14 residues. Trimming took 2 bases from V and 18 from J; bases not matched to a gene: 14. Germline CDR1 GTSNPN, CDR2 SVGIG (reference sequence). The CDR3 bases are TGTGCCTGGAGTCAAGACAGGGGGTTCTTAGTCCGCCACTTT. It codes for CAWSQDRGFLVRHF. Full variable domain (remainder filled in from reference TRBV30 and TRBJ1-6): SQTIHQWPATLVQPVGSPLSLECTVEGTSNPNLYWYRQAAGRGLQLLFYSVGIGQISSEVPQNLSASRPQDRQFILSSKKLLLSDSGFYLCAWSQDRGFLVRHFGNGTRLTVT.

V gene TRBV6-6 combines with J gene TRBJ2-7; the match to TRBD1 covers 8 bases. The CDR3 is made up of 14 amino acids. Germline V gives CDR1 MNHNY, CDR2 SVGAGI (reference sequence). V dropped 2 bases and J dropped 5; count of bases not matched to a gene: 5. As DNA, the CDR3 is TGTGCCAGCAGTTACGGGGACAGGTTGGACGAGCAGTACTTC. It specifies CASSYGDRLDEQYF.

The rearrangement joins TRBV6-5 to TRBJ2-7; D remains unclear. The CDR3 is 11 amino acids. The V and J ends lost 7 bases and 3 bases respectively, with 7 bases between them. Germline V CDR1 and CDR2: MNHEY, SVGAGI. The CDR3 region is CASTYYYEQYF. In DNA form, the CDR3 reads TGTGCCAGCACGTACTACTACGAGCAGTACTTC.

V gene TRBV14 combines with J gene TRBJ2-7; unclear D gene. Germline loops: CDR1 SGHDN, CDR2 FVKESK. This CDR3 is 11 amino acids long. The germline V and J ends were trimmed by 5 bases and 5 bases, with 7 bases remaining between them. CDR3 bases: TGTGCCAGCAGCTTCTTCCACGAGCAGTACTTC. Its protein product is CASSFFHEQYF.

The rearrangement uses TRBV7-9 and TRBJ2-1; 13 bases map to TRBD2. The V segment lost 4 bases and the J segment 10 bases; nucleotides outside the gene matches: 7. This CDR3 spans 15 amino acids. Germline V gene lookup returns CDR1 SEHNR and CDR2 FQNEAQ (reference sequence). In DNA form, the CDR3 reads TGTGCCAGCAGCTCTGGACTAGCGGGAGCTCTGGAGCAGTTCTTC. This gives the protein CASSSGLAGALEQFF.

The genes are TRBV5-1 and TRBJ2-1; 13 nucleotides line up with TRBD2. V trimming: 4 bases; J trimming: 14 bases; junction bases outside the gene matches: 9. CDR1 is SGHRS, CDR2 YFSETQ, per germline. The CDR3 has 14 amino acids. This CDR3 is CASSGRGTSGNEFF. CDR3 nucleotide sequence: TGCGCCAGCAGCGGGAGGGGGACTAGCGGGAATGAGTTCTTC. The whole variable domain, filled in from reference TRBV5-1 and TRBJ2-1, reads KAGVTQTPRYLIKTRGQQVTLSCSPISGHRSVSWYQQTPGQGLQFLFEYFSETQRNKGNFPGRFSGRQFSNSRSEMNVSTLELGDSALYLCASSGRGTSGNEFFGPGTRLTVL.

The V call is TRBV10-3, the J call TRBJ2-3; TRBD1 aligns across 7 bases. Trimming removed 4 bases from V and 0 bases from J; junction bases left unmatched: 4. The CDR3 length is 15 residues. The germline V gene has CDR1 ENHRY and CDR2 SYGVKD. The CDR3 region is CAISGGTVSTDTQYF. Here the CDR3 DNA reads TGTGCCATCAGTGGGGGGACAGTTAGCACAGATACGCAGTATTTT.

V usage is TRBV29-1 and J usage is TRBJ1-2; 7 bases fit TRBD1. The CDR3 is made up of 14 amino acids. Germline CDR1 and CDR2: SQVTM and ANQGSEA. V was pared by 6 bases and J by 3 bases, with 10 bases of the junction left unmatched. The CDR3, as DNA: TGCAGCGTGGGACCCCTCGACAGGGACTATGGCTACACCTTC. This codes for CSVGPLDRDYGYTF.

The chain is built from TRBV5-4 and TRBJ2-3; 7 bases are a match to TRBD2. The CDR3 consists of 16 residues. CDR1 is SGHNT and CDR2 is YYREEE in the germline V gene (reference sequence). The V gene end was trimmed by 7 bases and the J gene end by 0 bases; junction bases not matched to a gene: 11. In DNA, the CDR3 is TGTGCCAGCTGGTCTGTGGGAGGGCTTAGCACAGATACGCAGTATTTT. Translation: CASWSVGGLSTDTQYF.

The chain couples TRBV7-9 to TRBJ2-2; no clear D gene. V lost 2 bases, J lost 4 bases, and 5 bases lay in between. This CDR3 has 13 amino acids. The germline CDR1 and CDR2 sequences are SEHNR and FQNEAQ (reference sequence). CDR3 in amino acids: CASSLFRTGELFF. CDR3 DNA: TGTGCCAGCAGCTTATTTCGCACCGGGGAGCTGTTTTTT.